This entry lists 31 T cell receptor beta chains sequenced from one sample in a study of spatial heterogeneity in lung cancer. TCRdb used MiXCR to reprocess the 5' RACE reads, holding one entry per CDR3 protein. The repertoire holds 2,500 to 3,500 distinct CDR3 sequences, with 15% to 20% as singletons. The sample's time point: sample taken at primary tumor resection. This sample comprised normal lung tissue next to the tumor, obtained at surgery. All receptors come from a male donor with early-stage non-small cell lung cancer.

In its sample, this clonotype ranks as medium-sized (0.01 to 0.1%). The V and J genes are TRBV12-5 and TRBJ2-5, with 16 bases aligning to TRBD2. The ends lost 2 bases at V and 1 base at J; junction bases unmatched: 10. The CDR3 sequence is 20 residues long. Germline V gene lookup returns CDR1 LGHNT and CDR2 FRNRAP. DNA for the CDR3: TGTGCTAGTGGTTTGTCTCGGGGACTAGCGGGAGGGAAATCCCAAGAGACCCAGTACTTC. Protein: CASGLSRGLAGGKSQETQYF. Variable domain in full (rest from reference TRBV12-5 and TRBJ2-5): DARVTQTPRHKVTEMGQEVTMRCQPILGHNTVFWYRQTMMQGLELLAYFRNRAPLDDSGMPKDRFSAEMPDATLATLKIQPSEPRDSAVYFCASGLSRGLAGGKSQETQYFGPGTRLLVL.

The CDR3 is CASSMDRNEKLFF. In DNA, the CDR3 is TGCGCCAGCAGCATGGACAGGAATGAAAAACTGTTTTTT. The V and J genes are TRBV5-1 and TRBJ1-4; 7 bases line up with TRBD1. Germline-derived CDR1 and CDR2 are SGHRS and YFSETQ. There are 13 residues in the CDR3. The ends lost 4 bases at V and 5 bases at J; junction bases unmatched: 2.

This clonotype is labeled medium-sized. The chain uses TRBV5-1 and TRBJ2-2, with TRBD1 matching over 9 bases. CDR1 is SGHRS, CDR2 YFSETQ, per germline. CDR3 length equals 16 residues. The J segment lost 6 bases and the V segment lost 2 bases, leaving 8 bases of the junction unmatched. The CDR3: CASSLSGTGLSGELFF. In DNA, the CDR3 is TGCGCCAGCAGCTTATCCGGGACAGGGTTATCCGGGGAGCTGTTTTTT.

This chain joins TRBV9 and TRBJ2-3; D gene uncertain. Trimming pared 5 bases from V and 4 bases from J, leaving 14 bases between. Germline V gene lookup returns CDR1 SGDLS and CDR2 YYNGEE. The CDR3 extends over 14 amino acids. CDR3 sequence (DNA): TGTGCCAGCAGTCCTATGATTCCACCAGATACGCAGTATTTT. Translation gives CASSPMIPPDTQYF.

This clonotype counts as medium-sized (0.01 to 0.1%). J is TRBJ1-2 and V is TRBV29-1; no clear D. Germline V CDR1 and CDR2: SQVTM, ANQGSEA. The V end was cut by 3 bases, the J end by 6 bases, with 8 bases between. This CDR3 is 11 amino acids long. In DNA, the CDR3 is TGCAGCGTTGATGCGGCAGATGGCTACACCTTC. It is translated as CSVDAADGYTF. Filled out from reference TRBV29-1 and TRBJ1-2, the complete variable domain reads SAVISQKPSRDICQRGTSLTIQCQVDSQVTMMFWYRQQPGQSLTLIATANQGSEATYESGFVIDKFPISRPNLTFSTLTVSNMSPEDSSIYLCSVDAADGYTFGSGTRLTVV.

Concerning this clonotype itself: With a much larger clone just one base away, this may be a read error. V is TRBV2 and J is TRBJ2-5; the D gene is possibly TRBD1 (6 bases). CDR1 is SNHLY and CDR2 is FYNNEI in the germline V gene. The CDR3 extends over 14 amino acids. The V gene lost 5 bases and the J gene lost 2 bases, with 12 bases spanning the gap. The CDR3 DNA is TGTGCCAGCAGTTCTAGAGGGGGACAAGAGACCCAGTACTTC. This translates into CASSSRGGQETQYF.

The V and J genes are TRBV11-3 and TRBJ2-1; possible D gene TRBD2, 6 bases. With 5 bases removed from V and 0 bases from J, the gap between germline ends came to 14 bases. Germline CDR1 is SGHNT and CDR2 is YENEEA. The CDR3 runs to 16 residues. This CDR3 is CASSPSRDSSYNEQFF. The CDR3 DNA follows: TGTGCCAGCAGCCCATCTCGGGACTCCTCCTACAATGAGCAGTTCTTC.

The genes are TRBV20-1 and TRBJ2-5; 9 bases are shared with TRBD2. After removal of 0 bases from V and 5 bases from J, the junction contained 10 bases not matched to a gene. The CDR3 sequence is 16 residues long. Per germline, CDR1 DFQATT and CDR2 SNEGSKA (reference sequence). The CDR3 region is CSARDAGGNRLETQYF. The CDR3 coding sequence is TGCAGTGCTAGAGACGCGGGGGGGAATCGATTGGAGACCCAGTACTTC.

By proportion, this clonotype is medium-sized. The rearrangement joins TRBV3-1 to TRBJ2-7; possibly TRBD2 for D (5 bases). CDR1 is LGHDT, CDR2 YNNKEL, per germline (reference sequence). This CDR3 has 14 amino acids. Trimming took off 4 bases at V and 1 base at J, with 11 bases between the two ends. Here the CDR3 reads CASSRTGSSYEQYF. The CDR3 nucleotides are TGTGCCAGCAGCCGGACGGGATCGTCCTACGAGCAGTACTTC.

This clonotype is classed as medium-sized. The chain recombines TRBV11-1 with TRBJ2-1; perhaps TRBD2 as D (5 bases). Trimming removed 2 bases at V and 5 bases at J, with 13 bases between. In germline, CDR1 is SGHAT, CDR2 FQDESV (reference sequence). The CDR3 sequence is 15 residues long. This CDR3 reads CASSLKGQADNEQFF. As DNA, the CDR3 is TGTGCCAGCAGCTTAAAAGGGCAAGCGGACAATGAGCAGTTCTTC.

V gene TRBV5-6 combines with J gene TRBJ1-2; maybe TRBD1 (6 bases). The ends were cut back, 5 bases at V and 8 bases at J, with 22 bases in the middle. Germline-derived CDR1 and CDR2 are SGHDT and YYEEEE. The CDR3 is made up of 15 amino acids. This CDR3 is CASSSATGIWGGYTF. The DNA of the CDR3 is TGTGCCAGCAGTTCTGCGACAGGCATTTGGGGGGGCTACACCTTC. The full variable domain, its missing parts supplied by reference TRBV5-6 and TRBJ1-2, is DAGVTQSPTHLIKTRGQQVTLRCSPKSGHDTVSWYQQALGQGPQFIFQYYEEEERQRGNFPDRFSGHQFPNYSSELNVNALLLGDSALYLCASSSATGIWGGYTFGSGTRLTVV.

CDR3 DNA sequence: TGCAGTGCCTTAGACTCGAACACCGGGGAGCTGTTTTTT. This codes for CSALDSNTGELFF. V gene TRBV20-1 combines with J gene TRBJ2-2; D is unclear. The V end lost 6 bases, the J end lost 0 bases, and 8 bases lay between the germline ends. Germline-derived CDR1 and CDR2 are DFQATT and SNEGSKA (reference sequence). The CDR3 consists of 13 residues.

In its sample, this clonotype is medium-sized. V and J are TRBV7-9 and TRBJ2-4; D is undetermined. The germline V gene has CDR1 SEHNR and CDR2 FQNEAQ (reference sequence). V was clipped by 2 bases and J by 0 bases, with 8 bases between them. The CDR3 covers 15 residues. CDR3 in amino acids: CASSLLYRAKNIQYF. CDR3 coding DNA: TGTGCCAGCAGCTTACTCTATAGAGCCAAAAACATTCAGTACTTC. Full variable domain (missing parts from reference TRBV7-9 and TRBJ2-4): DTGVSQNPRHKITKRGQNVTFRCDPISEHNRLYWYRQTLGQGPEFLTYFQNEAQLEKSRLLSDRFSAERPKGSFSTLEIQRTEQGDSAMYLCASSLLYRAKNIQYFGAGTRLSVL.

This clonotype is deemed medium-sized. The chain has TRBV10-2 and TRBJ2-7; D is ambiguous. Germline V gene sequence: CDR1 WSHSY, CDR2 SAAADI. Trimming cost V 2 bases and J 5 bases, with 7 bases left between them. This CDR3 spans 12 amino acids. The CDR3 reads CASSEGNNEQYF. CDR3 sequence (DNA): TGCGCCAGCAGTGAGGGAAATAACGAGCAGTACTTC.

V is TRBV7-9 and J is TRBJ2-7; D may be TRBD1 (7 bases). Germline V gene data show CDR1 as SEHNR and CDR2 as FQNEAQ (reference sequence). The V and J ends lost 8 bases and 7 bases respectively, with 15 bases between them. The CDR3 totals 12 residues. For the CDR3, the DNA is TGTGCCAGCGGACTTTCAGGGGGGGAGCAGTACTTC. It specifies CASGLSGGEQYF.

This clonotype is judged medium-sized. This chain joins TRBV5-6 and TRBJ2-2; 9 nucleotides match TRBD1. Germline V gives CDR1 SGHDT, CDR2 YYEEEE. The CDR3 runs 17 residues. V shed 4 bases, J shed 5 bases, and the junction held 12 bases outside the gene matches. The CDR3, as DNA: TGTGCCAGCAGCCGTCCCGGGACAGGGTTGAGAACCGGGGAGCTGTTTTTT. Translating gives CASSRPGTGLRTGELFF.

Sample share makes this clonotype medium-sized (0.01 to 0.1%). CDR3 loop: CASSQEYRTSGSYEQYF. The DNA for the CDR3 is TGTGCCAGCAGCCAAGAATACCGGACTAGCGGCTCCTACGAGCAGTACTTC. J is TRBJ2-7 and V is TRBV3-1; 10 positions agree with TRBD2. After removal of 0 bases from V and 0 bases from J, the junction contained 5 bases not matched to a gene. The CDR3 covers 17 residues. Germline CDR1 LGHDT, CDR2 YNNKEL (reference sequence).

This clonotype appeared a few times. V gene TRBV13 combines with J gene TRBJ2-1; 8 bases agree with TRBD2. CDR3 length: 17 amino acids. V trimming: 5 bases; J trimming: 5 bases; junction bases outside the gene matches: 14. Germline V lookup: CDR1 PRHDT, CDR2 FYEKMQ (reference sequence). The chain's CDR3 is CASSPPLRGGFDNEQFF. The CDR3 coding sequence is TGTGCCAGCAGCCCCCCCCTTCGCGGGGGGTTTGACAATGAGCAGTTCTTC.

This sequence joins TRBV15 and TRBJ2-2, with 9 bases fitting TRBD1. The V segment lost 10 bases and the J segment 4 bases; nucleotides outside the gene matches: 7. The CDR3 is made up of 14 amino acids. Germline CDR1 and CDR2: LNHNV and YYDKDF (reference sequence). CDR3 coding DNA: TGTGCCATTGGACAGGGGTTGGCCACCGGGGAGCTGTTTTTT. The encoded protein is CAIGQGLATGELFF.

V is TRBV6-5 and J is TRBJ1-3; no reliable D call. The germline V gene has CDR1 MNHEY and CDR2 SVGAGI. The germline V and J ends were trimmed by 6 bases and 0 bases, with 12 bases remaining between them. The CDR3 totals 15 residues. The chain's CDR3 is CASSEGMDSGNTIYF. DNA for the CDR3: TGTGCCAGCAGCGAGGGCATGGACTCTGGAAACACCATATATTTT.

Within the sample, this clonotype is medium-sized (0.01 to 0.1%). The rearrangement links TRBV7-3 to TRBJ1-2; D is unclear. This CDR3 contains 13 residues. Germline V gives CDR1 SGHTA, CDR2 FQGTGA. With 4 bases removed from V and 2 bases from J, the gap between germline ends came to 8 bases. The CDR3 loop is CASSYIGNYGYTF. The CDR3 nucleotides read TGTGCCAGCAGCTATATAGGGAACTATGGCTACACCTTC.

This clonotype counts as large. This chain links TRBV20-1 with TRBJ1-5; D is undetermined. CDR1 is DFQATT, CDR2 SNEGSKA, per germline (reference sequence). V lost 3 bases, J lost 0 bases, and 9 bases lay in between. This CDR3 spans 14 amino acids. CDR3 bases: TGCAGTGCTAGTTACGGAGATAGCAATCAGCCCCAGCATTTT. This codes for CSASYGDSNQPQHF.

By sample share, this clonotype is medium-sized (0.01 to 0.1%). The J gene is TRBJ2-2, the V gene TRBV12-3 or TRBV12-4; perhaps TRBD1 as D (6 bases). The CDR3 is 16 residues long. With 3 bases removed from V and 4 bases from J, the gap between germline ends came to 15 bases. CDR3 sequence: CASSFFPTGPTGELFF. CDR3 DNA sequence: TGTGCCAGCAGTTTTTTCCCCACAGGGCCCACCGGGGAGCTGTTTTTT.

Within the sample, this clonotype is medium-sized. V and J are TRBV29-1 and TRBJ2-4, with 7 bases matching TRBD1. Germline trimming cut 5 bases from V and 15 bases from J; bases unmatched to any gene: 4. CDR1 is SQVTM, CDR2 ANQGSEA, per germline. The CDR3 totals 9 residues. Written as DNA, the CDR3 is TGCAGCGTTACGGGACAGTTGTACTTC. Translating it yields CSVTGQLYF.

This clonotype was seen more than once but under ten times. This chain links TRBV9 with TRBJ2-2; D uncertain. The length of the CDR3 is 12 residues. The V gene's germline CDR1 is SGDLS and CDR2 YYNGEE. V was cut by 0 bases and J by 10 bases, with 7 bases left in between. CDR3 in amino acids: CASSVAPEELFF. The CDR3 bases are TGTGCCAGCAGCGTAGCCCCGGAGGAGCTGTTTTTT.

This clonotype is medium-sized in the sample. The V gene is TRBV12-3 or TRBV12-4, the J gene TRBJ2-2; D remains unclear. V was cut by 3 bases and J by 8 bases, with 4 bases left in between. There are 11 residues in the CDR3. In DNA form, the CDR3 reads TGTGCCAGCAGTTTTGGTGGGGAGCTGTTTTTT. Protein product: CASSFGGELFF.

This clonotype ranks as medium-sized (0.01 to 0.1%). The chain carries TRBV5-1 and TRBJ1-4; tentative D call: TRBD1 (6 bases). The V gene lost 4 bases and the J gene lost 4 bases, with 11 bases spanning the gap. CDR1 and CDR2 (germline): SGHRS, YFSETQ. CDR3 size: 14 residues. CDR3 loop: CASSTTGSNEKLFF. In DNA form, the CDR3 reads TGCGCCAGCAGCACCACAGGGAGTAATGAAAAACTGTTTTTT.

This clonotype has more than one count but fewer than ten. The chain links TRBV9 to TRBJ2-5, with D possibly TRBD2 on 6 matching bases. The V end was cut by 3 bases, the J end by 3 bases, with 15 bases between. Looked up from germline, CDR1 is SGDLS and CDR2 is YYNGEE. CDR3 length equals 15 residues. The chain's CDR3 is CASSATGTREETQYF. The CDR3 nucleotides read TGTGCCAGCAGCGCTACCGGGACTCGGGAAGAGACCCAGTACTTC.

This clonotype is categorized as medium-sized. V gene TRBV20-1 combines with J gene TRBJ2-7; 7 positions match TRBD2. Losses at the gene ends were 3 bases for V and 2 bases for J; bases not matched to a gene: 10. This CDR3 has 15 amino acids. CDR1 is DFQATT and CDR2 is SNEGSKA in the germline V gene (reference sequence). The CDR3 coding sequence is TGCAGTGCTAGGTCCTCTAGCGGTTCGACCTACGAGCAGTACTTC. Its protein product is CSARSSSGSTYEQYF.

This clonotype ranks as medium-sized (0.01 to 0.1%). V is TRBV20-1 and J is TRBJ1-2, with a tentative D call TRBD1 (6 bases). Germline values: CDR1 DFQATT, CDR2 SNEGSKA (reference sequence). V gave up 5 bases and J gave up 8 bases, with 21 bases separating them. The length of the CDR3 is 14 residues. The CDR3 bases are TGCAGTGCTCCGGAACAGGGCTATACTGGAGGCTACACCTTC. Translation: CSAPEQGYTGGYTF.

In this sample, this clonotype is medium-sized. The chain's CDR3 is CASSETLRTDNYGYTF. In DNA, the CDR3 is TGTGCCAGCAGTGAAACACTTCGTACAGACAACTATGGCTACACCTTC. This chain uses TRBV2 with TRBJ1-2, with no clear D. CDR1 is SNHLY and CDR2 is FYNNEI in the germline V gene. Trimming cost V 2 bases and J 2 bases, with 15 bases left between them. The CDR3 sequence is 16 residues long.